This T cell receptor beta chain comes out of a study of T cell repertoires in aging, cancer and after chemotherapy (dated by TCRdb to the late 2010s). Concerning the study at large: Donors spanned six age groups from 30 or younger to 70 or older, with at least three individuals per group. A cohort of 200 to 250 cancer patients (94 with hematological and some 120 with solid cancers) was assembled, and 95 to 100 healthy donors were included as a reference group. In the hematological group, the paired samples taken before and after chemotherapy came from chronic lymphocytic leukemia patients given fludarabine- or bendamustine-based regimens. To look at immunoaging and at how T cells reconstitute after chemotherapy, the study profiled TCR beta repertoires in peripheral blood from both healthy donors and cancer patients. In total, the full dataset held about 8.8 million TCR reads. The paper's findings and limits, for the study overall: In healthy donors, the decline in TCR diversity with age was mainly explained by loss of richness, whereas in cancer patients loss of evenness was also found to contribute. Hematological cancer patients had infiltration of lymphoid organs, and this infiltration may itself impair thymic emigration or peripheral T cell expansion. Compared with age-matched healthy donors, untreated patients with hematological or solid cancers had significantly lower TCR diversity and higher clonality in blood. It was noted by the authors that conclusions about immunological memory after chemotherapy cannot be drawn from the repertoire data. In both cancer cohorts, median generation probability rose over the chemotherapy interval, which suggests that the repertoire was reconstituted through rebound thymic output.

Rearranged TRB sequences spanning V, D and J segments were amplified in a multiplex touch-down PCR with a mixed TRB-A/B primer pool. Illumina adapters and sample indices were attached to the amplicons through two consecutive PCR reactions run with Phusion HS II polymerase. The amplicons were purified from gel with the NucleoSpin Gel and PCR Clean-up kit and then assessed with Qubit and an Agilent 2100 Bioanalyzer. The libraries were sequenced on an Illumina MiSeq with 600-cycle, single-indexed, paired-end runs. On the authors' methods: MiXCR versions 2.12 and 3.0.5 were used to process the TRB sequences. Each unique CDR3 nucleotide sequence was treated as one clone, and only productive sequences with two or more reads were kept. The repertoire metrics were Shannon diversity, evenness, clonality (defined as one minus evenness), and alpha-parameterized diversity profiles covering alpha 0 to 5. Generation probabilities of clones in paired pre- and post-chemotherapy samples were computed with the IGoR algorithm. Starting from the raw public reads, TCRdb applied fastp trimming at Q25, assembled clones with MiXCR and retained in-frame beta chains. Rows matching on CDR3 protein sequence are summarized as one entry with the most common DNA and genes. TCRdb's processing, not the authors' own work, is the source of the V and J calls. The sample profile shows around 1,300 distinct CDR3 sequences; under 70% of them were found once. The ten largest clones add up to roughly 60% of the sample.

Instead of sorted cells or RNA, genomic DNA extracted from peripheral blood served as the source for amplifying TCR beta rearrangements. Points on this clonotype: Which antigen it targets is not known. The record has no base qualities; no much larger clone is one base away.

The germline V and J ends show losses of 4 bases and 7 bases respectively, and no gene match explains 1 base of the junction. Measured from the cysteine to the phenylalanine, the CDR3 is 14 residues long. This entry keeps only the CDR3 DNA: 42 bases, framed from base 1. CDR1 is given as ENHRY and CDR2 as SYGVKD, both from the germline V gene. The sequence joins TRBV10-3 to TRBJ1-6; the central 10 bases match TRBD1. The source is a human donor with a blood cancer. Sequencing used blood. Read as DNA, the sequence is TGTGCCATCAGTGTGGACAGGGGGAATTCACCCCTCCACTTT. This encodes CAISVDRGNSPLHF.